The 29 T cell receptor beta chains given below trace back to one sample, sequenced in a study of shared clonotypes between healthy human individuals. Using immunoSEQ multiplex PCR, the repertoire was profiled, and TCRdb retains in-frame clones only, with some absent. This sample has millions of clones; approximately 93% occur once, and the top ten carry 0.39%. Sequencing was performed on naive CD4+ T cells from PBMCs. This sample's subset: CD45RA+ positively selected. All receptors come from a man aged 18 to 29 in good health. Some clones in this sample may be carry-over from other donors' samples.

The genes are TRBV9 and TRBJ2-5; TRBD2 aligns across 8 bases. V was pared by 4 bases and J by 4 bases, with 15 bases of the junction left unmatched. CDR1 and CDR2 (germline): SGDLS, YYNGEE. This CDR3 is 17 amino acids long. CDR3 region: CASSPRPRVAGTETQYF. CDR3 bases: TGTGCCAGCAGCCCCCGCCCCCGAGTAGCGGGAACAGAGACCCAGTACTTC.

This sequence joins TRBV5-1 and TRBJ2-7; D call uncertain. Germline loops: CDR1 SGHRS, CDR2 YFSETQ. The CDR3 has 14 residues. The germline V and J ends were trimmed by 5 bases and 3 bases, with 15 bases remaining between them. The chain's CDR3 is CASSTVPPGYEQYF. In nucleotides, the CDR3 is TGCGCCAGCAGTACCGTCCCTCCTGGCTACGAGCAGTACTTC.

The genes are TRBV7-9 and TRBJ2-1; weak D call: TRBD2 (6 bases). CDR3 length equals 17 residues. Trimming removed 4 bases at V and 4 bases at J, with 20 bases between. Germline assignment: CDR1 SEHNR and CDR2 FQNEAQ (reference sequence). In nucleotides, the CDR3 is TGTGCCAGCAGCTCGGCACCGGGAGCCACCGCTTACAATGAGCAGTTCTTC. As protein: CASSSAPGATAYNEQFF.

J is TRBJ2-1 and V is TRBV5-1; the match to TRBD2 covers 9 bases. The V gene end was trimmed by 2 bases and the J gene end by 4 bases; junction bases not matched to a gene: 7. The V gene's germline CDR1 is SGHRS and CDR2 YFSETQ. CDR3 size: 16 residues. This chain's CDR3 is CASSLTSGRPYNEQFF. The CDR3 DNA follows: TGCGCCAGCAGCTTAACAAGCGGGAGGCCGTACAATGAGCAGTTCTTC.

This chain joins TRBV7-9 and TRBJ2-3; no clear D gene. Deletions cut 3 bases from V and 0 bases from J, with 13 bases between. The CDR3 runs 16 residues. In germline, CDR1 is SEHNR, CDR2 FQNEAQ (reference sequence). The CDR3 nucleotides read TGTGCCAGCAGCTTGGGCCAGACATCTAGCACAGATACGCAGTATTTT. Amino acids: CASSLGQTSSTDTQYF.

This chain connects TRBV10-2 to TRBJ2-7; the match to TRBD1 covers 7 bases. This CDR3 region has 13 residues. The ends lost 6 bases at V and 5 bases at J; junction bases unmatched: 7. From germline, CDR1 is WSHSY and CDR2 SAAADI. The CDR3 DNA reads as TGCGCCAGCAGGCGACAGGGTTGGAACGAGCAGTACTTC. Translating it yields CASRRQGWNEQYF.

The chain carries TRBV28 and TRBJ2-1; 14 bases fit TRBD2. CDR1 is MDHEN, CDR2 SYDVKM, per germline. The CDR3 loop spans 17 amino acids. V lost 5 bases to trimming and J lost 8 bases; unmatched junction nucleotides: 11. The CDR3 sequence: CASSPGGLAGVGHEQFF. As DNA, the CDR3 is TGTGCCAGCAGTCCGGGGGGACTAGCGGGAGTAGGACATGAGCAGTTCTTC.

The rearrangement joins TRBV4-2 to TRBJ2-1; 11 bases are a match to TRBD2. CDR1 LGHNA and CDR2 YNFKEQ come from the germline V gene. The V gene end was trimmed by 1 base and the J gene end by 1 base; junction bases not matched to a gene: 3. CDR3 length equals 17 residues. CDR3 in DNA: TGTGCCAGCAGCCAAGCTAGCGGGAGGTTGTCCTACAATGAGCAGTTCTTC. It yields the protein CASSQASGRLSYNEQFF.

Concerning this clone: Other DNA sequences of this sample code for an identical CDR3. The rearrangement links TRBV11-2 to TRBJ2-1; 12 positions agree with TRBD2. Trimming at V came to 5 bases and at J to 2 bases, leaving 1 base not matched to a gene. Germline assignment: CDR1 SGHAT and CDR2 FQNNGV. The CDR3 runs 15 residues. The CDR3: CASSRLAGAYNEQFF. The CDR3 DNA reads as TGTGCCAGCAGCCGACTAGCGGGGGCCTACAATGAGCAGTTCTTC.

The chain has TRBV30 and TRBJ1-1; D possibly corresponds to TRBD1 (5 bases). Trimming stripped 0 bases from V and 4 bases from J, with 12 bases between. The germline gives CDR1 GTSNPN, CDR2 SVGIG (reference sequence). The CDR3 runs to 14 residues. CDR3 in DNA: TGTGCCTGGAGTGTAGGGACCCCCGGCACTGAAGCTTTCTTT. It is translated as CAWSVGTPGTEAFF. The whole variable domain, remainder taken from reference TRBV30 and TRBJ1-1, is SQTIHQWPATLVQPVGSPLSLECTVEGTSNPNLYWYRQAAGRGLQLLFYSVGIGQISSEVPQNLSASRPQDRQFILSSKKLLLSDSGFYLCAWSVGTPGTEAFFGQGTRLTVV.

This chain connects TRBV5-1 to TRBJ2-4; the match to TRBD1 covers 7 bases. Germline CDR1 and CDR2: SGHRS and YFSETQ. The V segment lost 0 bases and the J segment 2 bases; nucleotides outside the gene matches: 2. CDR3 length: 15 residues. CDR3 coding DNA: TGCGCCAGCAGCTTGGGGGGACAGACCAAAAACATTCAGTACTTC. It is translated as CASSLGGQTKNIQYF.

The chain uses TRBV7-9 and TRBJ1-2, with D possibly being TRBD1 (5 bases). V was shortened by 0 bases and J by 7 bases, with 9 bases between the two germline ends. The CDR3 length is 13 residues. Germline CDR1 SEHNR, CDR2 FQNEAQ (reference sequence). CDR3 in DNA: TGTGCCAGCAGCTTAGCGGGGACCGTTGGCTACACCTTC. This codes for CASSLAGTVGYTF.

J is TRBJ2-3 and V is TRBV10-3, with 7 nucleotides matching TRBD2. Germline CDR1 reads ENHRY; CDR2 reads SYGVKD. V gave up 8 bases and J gave up 2 bases; unmatched junction bases: 7. The CDR3 contains 14 residues. The chain's CDR3 is CAIGSGSLTDTQYF. The CDR3 coding sequence is TGTGCCATCGGTAGCGGGTCCCTCACAGATACGCAGTATTTT.

This clone was recorded once. Other DNA variants within this sample encode the same CDR3. This chain links TRBV11-2 with TRBJ1-1; the match to TRBD1 covers 8 bases. The CDR3 runs to 14 residues. Germline CDR1 is SGHAT and CDR2 is FQNNGV. The junction had 4 bases not matched to a gene; V was cut back by 3 bases and J by 4 bases. Written as DNA, the CDR3 is TGTGCCAGCAGCTTCACAGGGGGGGGCACTGAAGCTTTCTTT. Translated: CASSFTGGGTEAFF.

This rearrangement joins TRBV5-6 to TRBJ2-7; 9 bases align to TRBD2. Germline loops: CDR1 SGHDT, CDR2 YYEEEE. This CDR3 comprises 13 residues. V shed 4 bases, J shed 6 bases, and the junction held 5 bases outside the gene matches. The CDR3 reads CASSRGRAFEQYF. In DNA form, the CDR3 reads TGTGCCAGCAGCCGCGGGAGGGCCTTCGAGCAGTACTTC. The variable domain in full, completed from reference TRBV5-6 and TRBJ2-7, reads DAGVTQSPTHLIKTRGQQVTLRCSPKSGHDTVSWYQQALGQGPQFIFQYYEEEERQRGNFPDRFSGHQFPNYSSELNVNALLLGDSALYLCASSRGRAFEQYFGPGTRLTVT.

The chain is built from TRBV7-9 and TRBJ1-3; D possibly corresponds to TRBD1 (6 bases). V was shortened by 7 bases and J by 2 bases, with 15 bases between the two germline ends. The CDR3 length is 15 residues. Germline CDR1 and CDR2: SEHNR and FQNEAQ (reference sequence). CDR3 bases: TGTGCCAGCACCCTACAAGGGGGGACTGGAAACACCATATATTTT. Residues: CASTLQGGTGNTIYF. Full variable domain (missing parts from reference TRBV7-9 and TRBJ1-3): DTGVSQNPRHKITKRGQNVTFRCDPISEHNRLYWYRQTLGQGPEFLTYFQNEAQLEKSRLLSDRFSAERPKGSFSTLEIQRTEQGDSAMYLCASTLQGGTGNTIYFGEGSWLTVV.

The chain joins TRBV28 to TRBJ2-5; 14 nucleotides align to TRBD2. Germline V gene lookup returns CDR1 MDHEN and CDR2 SYDVKM. V was clipped by 3 bases and J by 1 base; unmatched bases: 7. This CDR3 spans 18 amino acids. This CDR3 reads CASSLGTSGRSLQETQYF. DNA of the CDR3: TGTGCCAGCAGTTTGGGGACTAGCGGGAGAAGTCTCCAAGAGACCCAGTACTTC.

The chain carries TRBV7-2 and TRBJ1-2; D not certain. The CDR3 runs 13 residues. Per germline, CDR1 SGHTA and CDR2 FQGNSA. V lost 10 bases, J lost 8 bases, and 20 bases lay in between. CDR3 sequence (DNA): TGTGCCATTACTGCCATCCCCCGGCGAGGCTACACCTTC. This encodes CAITAIPRRGYTF. The full variable domain, completed using reference TRBV7-2 and TRBJ1-2, is GAGVSQSPSNKVTEKGKDVELRCDPISGHTALYWYRQSLGQGLEFLIYFQGNSAPDKSGLPSDRFSAERTGGSVSTLTIQRTQQEDSAVYLCAITAIPRRGYTFGSGTRLTVV.

The V and J genes are TRBV19 and TRBJ1-5; 9 nucleotides agree with TRBD1. The CDR3 is made up of 15 amino acids. V was clipped by 8 bases and J by 6 bases; unmatched bases: 11. The germline V gene has CDR1 LNHDA and CDR2 SQIVND (reference sequence). For the CDR3, the DNA is TGTGCCAGTCGATTCGACAGGGGGATCGGTCAGCCCCAGCATTTT. Its translation is CASRFDRGIGQPQHF.

J is TRBJ2-5 and V is TRBV28, with no clear D. The J call is uncertain, as TRBJ2-7 better fits the DNA end. This CDR3 has 13 amino acids. From germline, CDR1 is MDHEN and CDR2 SYDVKM. The CDR3 region is CASSSSGPLEQYF. The CDR3, as DNA: TGTGCCAGCAGTTCCTCGGGCCCGCTCGAGCAGTACTTC.

The chain combines TRBV6-5 with TRBJ1-5; 10 nucleotides align to TRBD1. V was clipped by 6 bases and J by 5 bases; unmatched bases: 4. CDR1 and CDR2 from the germline V gene are MNHEY and SVGAGI. This CDR3 spans 14 amino acids. The CDR3 protein is CASRATGGYQPQHF. CDR3 sequence (DNA): TGTGCCAGCAGGGCGACAGGGGGCTATCAGCCCCAGCATTTT.

CDR3 in DNA: TGTGCCAGCAGCTTGGACGGGTTGGGGGCTTTCTTT. Translation gives CASSLDGLGAFF. The rearrangement links TRBV5-4 to TRBJ1-1; D is uncertain. Germline V CDR1 and CDR2: SGHNT, YYREEE (reference sequence). Between the trimmed V and J ends, which lost 0 bases and 11 bases, there was a span of 11 bases. This CDR3 comprises 12 residues.

About this clone: The same CDR3 also results from other DNA sequences found in this sample. V is TRBV15 and J is TRBJ2-7; D might be TRBD2 (5 bases). Germline V CDR1 and CDR2: LNHNV, YYDKDF (reference sequence). The CDR3 extends over 15 amino acids. V was pared by 0 bases and J by 4 bases, with 13 bases between. The CDR3 sequence: CATSRDRGRTYEQYF. The CDR3, as DNA: TGTGCCACCAGCAGAGATCGAGGACGGACTTACGAGCAGTACTTC.

This clone showed up just once. V is TRBV28 and J is TRBJ2-4; TRBD1 matches at 8 bases. This CDR3 has 12 residues. V was pared by 5 bases and J by 14 bases, with 8 bases of the junction left unmatched. CDR1 MDHEN and CDR2 SYDVKM come from the germline V gene. The CDR3 nucleotides read TGTGCCAGCAGTCGACCGAACAGGGGGGAGTACTTC. This codes for CASSRPNRGEYF.

The rearrangement uses TRBV28 and TRBJ2-1, with D possibly matching TRBD2 (6 bases). There are 16 residues in the CDR3. Trimming removed 3 bases from V and 3 bases from J, with 15 bases in between. Per the germline V gene, CDR1 is MDHEN and CDR2 is SYDVKM. DNA for the CDR3: TGTGCCAGCAGTTTTTCGGGACTTCTGCGCTACAATGAGCAGTTCTTC. This encodes CASSFSGLLRYNEQFF.

The chain is built from TRBV10-1 and TRBJ1-1, with 9 positions matching TRBD1. Per germline, CDR1 WNHNN and CDR2 SYGVQD (reference sequence). The V and J ends lost 6 bases and 6 bases, in that order; junction bases with no gene match: 14. The CDR3 runs 16 residues. The CDR3: CASRPATTGGNPEAFF. In DNA, the CDR3 is TGCGCCAGCAGACCCGCAACGACAGGGGGTAACCCTGAAGCTTTCTTT.

The J gene is TRBJ2-1, the V gene TRBV7-3, with TRBD2 as a possible D gene (6 bases). Germline CDR1 and CDR2: SGHTA and FQGTGA. V lost 2 bases and J lost 6, with 14 bases in between. There are 15 residues in the CDR3. The chain's CDR3 is CASSLGWRGGNEQFF. The CDR3 DNA follows: TGTGCCAGCAGCTTAGGATGGCGGGGAGGCAATGAGCAGTTCTTC.

This rearrangement joins TRBV27 to TRBJ1-1, with D possibly matching TRBD1 (6 bases). This CDR3 region has 14 residues. Per germline, CDR1 MNHEY and CDR2 SMNVEV (reference sequence). V lost 3 bases, J lost 1 base, and 9 bases lay in between. This CDR3 is CASSLQGWNTEAFF. The CDR3 bases are TGTGCCAGCAGTTTGCAGGGGTGGAACACTGAAGCTTTCTTT.

The chain combines TRBV28 with TRBJ2-1, with 9 bases fitting TRBD1. CDR3 length: 14 residues. Germline CDR1 and CDR2: MDHEN and SYDVKM. The trim removed 5 bases at V and 9 bases at J, leaving 8 bases unmatched. The CDR3 DNA reads as TGTGCCAGCAGTGGGGACAGGGTAACCATTGAGCAGTTCTTC. Its translation: CASSGDRVTIEQFF.